Listed below are T cell receptor beta chains from one sample, sequenced in a study of shared clonotypes between healthy human individuals. TCRdb's table, derived via immunoSEQ multiplex PCR, lists solely in-frame clones and lacks some. Among over 2 million clones listed, around 93% were seen once. Specimen: naive CD4+ T cells from PBMCs. Every receptor here comes from a young man in good health. Some clones in this sample may be carry-over from other donors' samples. The CDR3 runs from the conserved cysteine through the conserved F or W. Fields, in order: CDR3 protein, CDR3 DNA, V gene, J gene, clone size, CDR3 length, D gene. A D gene is named only where the DNA matches it firmly. Some rows mark clone size as missing; the rest say once, few, many or name a class of expanded clone.

CDR3: CASSRLWGPGANVLTF
DNA: TGTGCCAGCAGCCGATTGTGGGGACCTGGGGCCAACGTCCTGACTTTC
V: TRBV5-5
J: TRBJ2-6
size: -
length: 16
D: -

CDR3: CASSLSASYYGYTF
DNA: TGCGCCAGCAGCTTGAGCGCCAGCTACTATGGCTACACCTTC
V: TRBV5-1
J: TRBJ1-2
size: -
length: 14
D: -

CDR3: CASSLRRQETQYF
DNA: TGTGCCAGCAGTTTGCGGCGACAAGAGACCCAGTACTTC
V: TRBV28
J: TRBJ2-5
size: -
length: 13
D: -

CDR3: CASTALANDLPGEQYF
DNA: TGCGCCAGCACCGCACTAGCGAACGATCTCCCGGGCGAGCAGTACTTC
V: TRBV5-1
J: TRBJ2-7
size: -
length: 16
D: TRBD2

CDR3: CASSLGSGSTDTQYF
DNA: TGTGCCAGCAGCTTGGGGAGCGGGAGCACAGATACGCAGTATTTT
V: TRBV5-8
J: TRBJ2-3
size: -
length: 15
D: -

CDR3: CAWSDRTAYPSDTIYF
DNA: TGTGCCTGGAGTGACAGGACAGCTTACCCATCGGACACCATATATTTT
V: TRBV30
J: TRBJ1-3
size: few
length: 16
D: -

CDR3: CASSVATRTEAFF
DNA: TGTGCCAGCAGCGTAGCCACGCGGACTGAAGCTTTCTTT
V: TRBV9
J: TRBJ1-1
size: -
length: 13
D: -

CDR3: CASSVGSMGSYNEQFF
DNA: TGTGCCAGCAGCGTAGGGAGTATGGGATCCTACAATGAGCAGTTCTTC
V: TRBV9
J: TRBJ2-1
size: -
length: 16
D: -

CDR3: CASMETGLLGGYTF
DNA: TGTGCCAGTATGGAGACAGGGCTTTTAGGTGGCTACACCTTC
V: TRBV19
J: TRBJ1-2
size: -
length: 14
D: TRBD1

CDR3: CASSQASLAGATDTQYF
DNA: TGCGCCAGCAGCCAAGCTTCACTAGCGGGCGCTACAGATACGCAGTATTTT
V: TRBV4-1
J: TRBJ2-3
size: -
length: 17
D: TRBD2

CDR3: CASSITGTKVHEQFF
DNA: TGTGCCAGTAGTATAACAGGGACAAAGGTCCATGAGCAGTTCTTC
V: TRBV19
J: TRBJ2-1
size: -
length: 15
D: -

CDR3: CASRRTGGGYGYTF
DNA: TGTGCCAGCAGGCGGACAGGAGGAGGGTATGGCTACACCTTC
V: TRBV6-5
J: TRBJ1-2
size: few
length: 14
D: TRBD1

CDR3: CASSPAASRTGELFF
DNA: TGTGCCAGTAGCCCCGCCGCCAGCCGGACCGGGGAGCTGTTTTTT
V: TRBV19
J: TRBJ2-2
size: -
length: 15
D: -

CDR3: CASSRGQDTYEQYF
DNA: TGTGCCAGCAGCCGGGGACAGGATACCTACGAGCAGTACTTC
V: TRBV7-9
J: TRBJ2-7
size: -
length: 14
D: TRBD1

CDR3: CAGRTGGSTDTQYF
DNA: TGTGCCGGGCGGACAGGGGGTAGCACAGATACGCAGTATTTT
V: TRBV6-1
J: TRBJ2-3
size: -
length: 14
D: TRBD1

CDR3: CASSDYMELFF
DNA: TGTGCCAGCAGTGATTACATGGAACTGTTTTTT
V: TRBV2
J: TRBJ1-4
size: few
length: 11
D: -

CDR3: CASSISSMNTEAFF
DNA: TGTGCCAGTAGTATCTCGTCCATGAACACTGAAGCTTTCTTT
V: TRBV19
J: TRBJ1-1
size: -
length: 14
D: -

CDR3: CASSYLELAYEAFF
DNA: TGTGCCAGCAGTTACCTGGAATTGGCTTATGAAGCTTTCTTT
V: TRBV6-6
J: TRBJ1-1
size: -
length: 14
D: -

CDR3: CASRDTSRSTGELFF
DNA: TGTGCCAGCAGGGATACTAGCCGTAGCACCGGGGAGCTGTTTTTT
V: TRBV9
J: TRBJ2-2
size: -
length: 15
D: -

CDR3: CASSGEGFRTQYF
DNA: TGCGCCAGCAGCGGGGAAGGGTTTAGGACCCAGTACTTC
V: TRBV5-1
J: TRBJ2-5
size: -
length: 13
D: -

CDR3: CASSSSTGTGGASDGYTF
DNA: TGTGCCAGCAGTTCATCAACGGGGACAGGGGGCGCTAGTGATGGCTACACCTTC
V: TRBV28
J: TRBJ1-2
size: -
length: 18
D: TRBD1

CDR3: CASSPFVRDIGAGELFF
DNA: TGTGCCAGCAGCCCATTCGTCAGGGACATAGGCGCCGGGGAGCTGTTTTTT
V: TRBV4-2
J: TRBJ2-2
size: -
length: 17
D: -

CDR3: CASSSRTDTQYF
DNA: TGTGCCAGCAGCTCAAGGACAGATACGCAGTATTTT
V: TRBV7-8
J: TRBJ2-3
size: -
length: 12
D: -

CDR3: CASSQTSGSDTSYNEQFF
DNA: TGTGCCAGCAGCCAAACTAGCGGGAGTGATACCTCCTACAATGAGCAGTTCTTC
V: TRBV11-2
J: TRBJ2-1
size: -
length: 18
D: TRBD2

CDR3: CASGTAGGDNEQFF
DNA: TGTGCTAGTGGCACAGCGGGAGGGGACAATGAGCAGTTCTTC
V: TRBV12-5
J: TRBJ2-1
size: once
length: 14
D: TRBD2

CDR3: CASSLDGRYYNEQFF
DNA: TGTGCCAGCAGCTTAGATGGTCGGTACTACAATGAGCAGTTCTTC
V: TRBV7-2
J: TRBJ2-1
size: -
length: 15
D: -

CDR3: CASSFETLWGGYEQYF
DNA: TGTGCCAGCAGCTTCGAAACCCTCTGGGGCGGCTACGAGCAGTACTTC
V: TRBV7-9
J: TRBJ2-7
size: -
length: 16
D: -

CDR3: CASSKIRGRGTDTQYF
DNA: TGTGCCAGCAGCAAAATCAGGGGTCGGGGCACAGATACGCAGTATTTT
V: TRBV11-2
J: TRBJ2-3
size: -
length: 16
D: -

CDR3: CASSFAFKGMNTEAFF
DNA: TGTGCCAGCAGTTTTGCTTTTAAGGGAATGAACACTGAAGCTTTCTTT
V: TRBV27
J: TRBJ1-1
size: -
length: 16
D: -

CDR3: CASSSERAEAKNIQYF
DNA: TGTGCCAGCAGCTCCGAAAGGGCAGAAGCCAAAAACATTCAGTACTTC
V: TRBV5-4
J: TRBJ2-4
size: -
length: 16
D: -

CDR3: CASSEFHQETQYF
DNA: TGTGCCAGCAGTGAATTCCATCAAGAGACCCAGTACTTC
V: TRBV6-1
J: TRBJ2-5
size: -
length: 13
D: -

CDR3: CASSLDRGWHF
DNA: TGTGCCAGCAGCCTGGACAGGGGGTGGCACTTC
V: TRBV28
J: TRBJ2-5
size: once
length: 11
D: TRBD1

CDR3: CASSRTGVNEQFF
DNA: TGTGCCAGCAGTAGGACAGGGGTCAATGAGCAGTTCTTC
V: TRBV28
J: TRBJ2-1
size: -
length: 13
D: TRBD1

CDR3: CASSPTFGTTSQPQHF
DNA: TGTGCCAGCTCACCAACGTTTGGGACAACTTCTCAGCCCCAGCATTTT
V: TRBV18
J: TRBJ1-5
size: -
length: 16
D: -

CDR3: CSVELLGLETQYF
DNA: TGCAGCGTTGAGCTTTTGGGTCTGGAGACCCAGTACTTC
V: TRBV29-1
J: TRBJ2-5
size: -
length: 13
D: -

CDR3: CASSIDYGYTF
DNA: TGTGCCAGTAGTATCGACTATGGCTACACCTTC
V: TRBV19
J: TRBJ1-2
size: few
length: 11
D: -

CDR3: CASQWGGNQPQHF
DNA: TGTGCCAGCCAGTGGGGGGGCAATCAGCCCCAGCATTTT
V: TRBV28
J: TRBJ1-5
size: -
length: 13
D: -

CDR3: CASGGTYFNTGELFF
DNA: TGTGCCAGCGGGGGGACATACTTCAACACCGGGGAGCTGTTTTTT
V: TRBV28
J: TRBJ2-2
size: once
length: 15
D: -

CDR3: CASSSPGLAASYEQYF
DNA: TGTGCCAGCAGTTCCCCGGGACTAGCGGCCTCCTACGAGCAGTACTTC
V: TRBV28
J: TRBJ2-7
size: -
length: 16
D: TRBD2

CDR3: CASSWDRGMGTDTQYF
DNA: TGCGCCAGCAGCTGGGACAGGGGTATGGGCACAGATACGCAGTATTTT
V: TRBV5-1
J: TRBJ2-3
size: -
length: 16
D: TRBD1

CDR3: CASKASGSSSYNEQFF
DNA: TGTGCCAGTAAGGCTAGCGGGTCGAGCTCCTACAATGAGCAGTTCTTC
V: TRBV19
J: TRBJ2-1
size: -
length: 16
D: TRBD2

CDR3: CASSAQASGRNEQFF
DNA: TGTGCCAGCAGCGCCCAGGCTAGCGGGAGGAATGAGCAGTTCTTC
V: TRBV9
J: TRBJ2-1
size: -
length: 15
D: TRBD2

CDR3: CASSTPAATSYNEQFF
DNA: TGTGCCAGCAGTACCCCAGCGGCCACCTCCTACAATGAGCAGTTCTTC
V: TRBV28
J: TRBJ2-1
size: once
length: 16
D: -

CDR3: CASSYTGVAQPQHF
DNA: TGTGCCAGCAGTTATACAGGGGTTGCTCAGCCCCAGCATTTT
V: TRBV6-5
J: TRBJ1-5
size: -
length: 14
D: TRBD1

CDR3: CASRYDRVRQPQHF
DNA: TGTGCCAGCAGATACGACAGGGTAAGGCAGCCCCAGCATTTT
V: TRBV11-2
J: TRBJ1-5
size: -
length: 14
D: TRBD1

CDR3: CASSTLPTGADTEAFF
DNA: TGTGCCAGCAGTACCCTCCCGACAGGGGCGGACACTGAAGCTTTCTTT
V: TRBV6-6
J: TRBJ1-1
size: -
length: 16
D: TRBD1

CDR3: CASSDRGVATSYEQYF
DNA: TGTGCCAGTAGCGATCGTGGAGTGGCCACCTCCTACGAGCAGTACTTC
V: TRBV19
J: TRBJ2-7
size: -
length: 16
D: -

CDR3: CASSPGGETQYF
DNA: TGTGCCAGCAGTCCGGGCGGAGAGACCCAGTACTTC
V: TRBV27
J: TRBJ2-5
size: once
length: 12
D: -

CDR3: CSVRTPNYGYTF
DNA: TGCAGCGTTCGGACACCGAACTATGGCTACACCTTC
V: TRBV29-1
J: TRBJ1-2
size: -
length: 12
D: -

CDR3: CASSFLSFGEQYF
DNA: TGTGCCAGCAGCTTCTTGTCGTTCGGTGAGCAGTACTTC
V: TRBV7-3
J: TRBJ2-7
size: -
length: 13
D: -

CDR3: CASSSSDSGGRLGGEQYF
DNA: TGTGCCAGCAGCTCTTCGGACAGTGGTGGCCGTTTAGGGGGCGAGCAGTACTTC
V: TRBV5-5
J: TRBJ2-7
size: -
length: 18
D: -

CDR3: CASSWPGLAGEQYF
DNA: TGTGCCAGTAGTTGGCCGGGACTAGCGGGCGAGCAGTACTTC
V: TRBV19
J: TRBJ2-7
size: -
length: 14
D: TRBD2

CDR3: CASSLGDYGYTF
DNA: TGTGCCAGCAGTTTAGGAGATTATGGCTACACCTTC
V: TRBV28
J: TRBJ1-2
size: -
length: 12
D: -

CDR3: CALGGFTDTQYF
DNA: TGTGCCCTCGGCGGGTTCACAGATACGCAGTATTTT
V: TRBV30
J: TRBJ2-3
size: -
length: 12
D: -

CDR3: CASSQTGDTQYF
DNA: TGCGCCAGCAGCCAAACGGGTGATACGCAGTATTTT
V: TRBV5-1
J: TRBJ2-3
size: -
length: 12
D: -

CDR3: CSGRKSDTEAFF
DNA: TGCAGCGGAAGGAAAAGTGACACTGAAGCTTTCTTT
V: TRBV29-1
J: TRBJ1-1
size: -
length: 12
D: -

CDR3: CASSLSGRSSYEQYF
DNA: TGTGCCAGCAGTCTATCGGGACGGAGCTCCTACGAGCAGTACTTC
V: TRBV28
J: TRBJ2-7
size: -
length: 15
D: -

CDR3: CASSLAFAYAGAYEQYF
DNA: TGTGCCAGCAGCTTAGCGTTTGCCTACGCGGGGGCCTACGAGCAGTACTTC
V: TRBV7-2
J: TRBJ2-7
size: -
length: 17
D: TRBD2

CDR3: CASSFRTGNTEAFF
DNA: TGCGCCAGCAGCTTCCGGACGGGAAACACTGAAGCTTTCTTT
V: TRBV5-1
J: TRBJ1-1
size: -
length: 14
D: -

CDR3: CSVRSEGGPPYEQYF
DNA: TGCAGCGTTCGTAGCGAGGGAGGGCCCCCCTACGAGCAGTACTTC
V: TRBV29-1
J: TRBJ2-7
size: -
length: 15
D: TRBD2